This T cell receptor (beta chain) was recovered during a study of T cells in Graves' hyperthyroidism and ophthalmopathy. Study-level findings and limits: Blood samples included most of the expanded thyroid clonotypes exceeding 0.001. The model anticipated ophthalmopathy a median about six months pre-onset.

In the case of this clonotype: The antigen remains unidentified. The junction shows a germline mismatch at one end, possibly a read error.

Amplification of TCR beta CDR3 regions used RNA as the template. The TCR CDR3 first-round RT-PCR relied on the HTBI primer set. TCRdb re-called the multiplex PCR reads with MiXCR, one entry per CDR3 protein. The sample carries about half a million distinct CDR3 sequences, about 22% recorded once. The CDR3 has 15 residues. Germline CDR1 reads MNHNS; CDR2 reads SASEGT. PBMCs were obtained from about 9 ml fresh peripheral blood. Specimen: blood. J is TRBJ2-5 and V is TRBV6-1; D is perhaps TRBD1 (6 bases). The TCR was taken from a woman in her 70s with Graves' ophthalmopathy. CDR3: CASSGTLGTRETQYF. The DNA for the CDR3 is TGCGCCAGCAGTGGCACCTTGGGGACACGAGAGACCCAGTACTTC.